This entry lists 8 T cell receptor beta chains sequenced from one sample in a study of T cell responses to AZD1222 COVID-19 vaccine. TCRdb keeps only in-frame clones here, not all; method: immunoSEQ multiplex PCR. Here the sample spans 45,000 or so clones, 65% to 85% being singletons. Sequenced material: peripheral blood, taken on day 0 of AZD1222 vaccination. All receptors derive from an adult in good health.

This chain's CDR3 is CASSLTGTGSNTGELFF. In nucleotides, the CDR3 is TGTGCCAGCAGTTTAACCGGGACAGGGTCGAACACCGGGGAGCTGTTTTTT. The chain links TRBV28 to TRBJ2-2; 9 bases fit TRBD1. CDR1 and CDR2 from the germline V gene are MDHEN and SYDVKM. The CDR3 spans 17 residues. V gave up 2 bases and J gave up 0 bases; unmatched junction bases: 4.

The V call is TRBV4-1, the J call TRBJ2-2; maybe TRBD1 (5 bases). The CDR3 length is 13 residues. Germline V CDR1 and CDR2: MGHRA, YSYEKL. Trimming pared 3 bases from V and 6 bases from J, leaving 8 bases between. CDR3 sequence: CASSHPGPGELFF. CDR3 DNA: TGCGCCAGCAGCCATCCAGGGCCCGGGGAGCTGTTTTTT.

The gene calls are TRBV4-1 and TRBJ1-6; no clear D. The CDR3 runs 15 residues. The germline V gene has CDR1 MGHRA and CDR2 YSYEKL. V was shortened by 2 bases and J by 10 bases, with 15 bases between the two germline ends. The CDR3 loop reads CASSQYLDRASPLHF. As DNA, the CDR3 is TGCGCCAGCAGCCAATACTTGGACCGCGCGTCACCCCTCCACTTT.

The genes are TRBV6-6 and TRBJ2-7; D gene unclear. The CDR3 runs 14 residues. Deletions cut 0 bases from V and 5 bases from J, with 11 bases between. Germline-derived CDR1 and CDR2 are MNHNY and SVGAGI (reference sequence). The CDR3 nucleotides read TGTGCCAGCAGTTACTCGGGCGTAGTCAACGAGCAGTACTTC. This gives the protein CASSYSGVVNEQYF.

V is TRBV6-7 and J is TRBJ1-5, with 7 bases aligning to TRBD1. TRBV6-7 is an ORF, with its function uncertain. The CDR3 has 15 residues. The V gene end was trimmed by 10 bases and the J gene end by 7 bases; junction bases not matched to a gene: 16. The CDR3, as DNA: TGTGCCACCCGCGCGATTTCAGGGGGAGGCCAGCCCCAGCATTTT. It specifies CATRAISGGGQPQHF.

V gene TRBV4-1 combines with J gene TRBJ1-5, with 7 bases identical to TRBD1. CDR3 length: 16 residues. V lost 0 bases, J lost 2 bases, and 4 bases stayed unmatched. Germline values: CDR1 MGHRA, CDR2 YSYEKL. CDR3 bases: TGCGCCAGCAGCCAAGATTCAGGGGGTGGCAATCAGCCCCAGCATTTT. Amino acid sequence: CASSQDSGGGNQPQHF.

The gene calls are TRBV7-9 and TRBJ2-3; possibly TRBD2 for D (6 bases). Germline loops: CDR1 SEHNR, CDR2 FQNEAQ (reference sequence). The V and J ends lost 1 base and 3 bases respectively, with 17 bases between them. The CDR3 has 17 residues. CDR3 nucleotides: TGTGCCAGCAGCTTAGTTGGGCGGGGACCGCCGACAGATACGCAGTATTTT. Translation gives CASSLVGRGPPTDTQYF.

The genes are TRBV4-1 and TRBJ2-1, with D hard to call. This CDR3 is 14 amino acids long. The ends were cut back, 3 bases at V and 8 bases at J, with 14 bases in the middle. Germline V lookup: CDR1 MGHRA, CDR2 YSYEKL. The CDR3 loop reads CASSQIGPGDEQFF. For the CDR3, the DNA is TGCGCCAGCAGCCAGATCGGGCCCGGAGATGAGCAGTTCTTC.